One and the same sample provided the 8 T cell receptor beta chains below, sequenced in a study of blood T cells in healthy people across ages. A second PCR, run for about 6 to 12 cycles, used a sample-barcoded 5' primer plus a J-beta primer mix. TCRdb processed the 5' RACE reads anew with MiXCR; each CDR3 protein has one entry. The sample contains 800,000 to 950,000 distinct CDR3 sequences, roughly 28% of which appear only once. This same sample was also part of a study on T cells of mothers and their children.

Sequenced sample: blood. These receptors all come from a woman aged 40-49 years in good health.

The rearrangement uses TRBV7-2 and TRBJ1-5; maybe TRBD1 (6 bases). The V end was cut by 5 bases, the J end by 4 bases, with 12 bases between. The CDR3 loop spans 14 amino acids. Germline loops: CDR1 SGHTA, CDR2 FQGNSA. CDR3 sequence (DNA): TGTGCCAGCAGCCAGCCAGGGGAAAATCAGCCCCAGCATTTT. It translates to CASSQPGENQPQHF.

The chain is built from TRBV7-9 and TRBJ1-1; D not certain. This CDR3 is built from 14 residues. Per germline, CDR1 SEHNR and CDR2 FQNEAQ (reference sequence). V lost 1 base, J lost 4 bases, and 10 bases lay in between. Written as DNA, the CDR3 is TGTGCCAGCAGCTTAGTTGGCCGCCGCACTGAAGCTTTCTTT. Its translation is CASSLVGRRTEAFF.

This clonotype was seen many times. The rearrangement links TRBV28 to TRBJ1-5; 7 positions agree with TRBD1. Trimming removed 6 bases from V and 3 bases from J; junction bases left unmatched: 5. The CDR3 consists of 14 residues. Germline V gene lookup returns CDR1 MDHEN and CDR2 SYDVKM. CDR3 DNA: TGTGCCAGCAGCCCGAGGGGGCACAATCAGCCCCAGCATTTT. It translates to CASSPRGHNQPQHF.

This clonotype was counted at least ten times. A read error may account for a junction end that differs from germline. The V and J genes are TRBV12-3 or TRBV12-4 and TRBJ2-1, with a tentative D call TRBD1 (5 bases). The length of the CDR3 is 15 residues. CDR3 loop: CASSLDRSSYNEQFF. The CDR3 region has the DNA TGCGCCAGCAGCCTCGACAGAAGCTCCTACAATGAGCAGTTCTTC.

Details on this clonotype: Mismatch with germline at one junction end may stem from a read error. The chain carries TRBV12-3 or TRBV12-4 and TRBJ2-3, with 7 bases aligning to TRBD2. The CDR3 is made up of 13 amino acids. CDR3 in amino acids: CAGSLAGTDTQYF. In nucleotides, the CDR3 is TGTGCCGGCAGTTTAGCGGGCACAGATACGCAATATTTT.

This clonotype showed up many times. The rearrangement joins TRBV3-1 to TRBJ1-6; 7 bases fit TRBD1. CDR1 and CDR2 (germline): LGHDT, YNNKEL (reference sequence). This CDR3 has 14 amino acids. Losses at the gene ends were 0 bases for V and 7 bases for J; bases not matched to a gene: 0. DNA for the CDR3: TGTGCCAGCAGCCAAGAACAGGGGAATTCACCCCTCCACTTT. Its protein is CASSQEQGNSPLHF.

This clonotype was detected a few times. This rearrangement joins TRBV12-1 to TRBJ1-4. TRBV12-1 is listed as a pseudogene. The CDR3 covers 13 residues. In nucleotides, the CDR3 is TGTGCCAGCAGCGCCTTGGGAGCTGAAAAACTGTTTTTT. This translates into CASSALGAEKLFF.

This clonotype has only a few counts. The rearrangement uses TRBV5-1 and TRBJ1-1; D is unresolved. CDR3 size: 16 residues. Trimming removed 0 bases at V and 1 base at J, with 13 bases between. The germline V gene has CDR1 SGHRS and CDR2 YFSETQ. CDR3 in amino acids: CASSLAPGSANTEAFF. Written as DNA, the CDR3 is TGCGCCAGCAGCTTGGCCCCGGGGTCCGCGAACACTGAAGCTTTCTTT.